This TCR beta chain was captured in a study of T cell repertoires in cytomegalovirus infection. Study-wide background: Newly reported HLA-C-restricted and thoroughly characterized HLA-B-restricted CMV epitopes were employed. Points from the study as a whole: CMV-specific TCR beta clonotypes restricted by HLA-C dominated the ex vivo response.

Germline-derived CDR1 and CDR2 are SGHNT and YYREEE (reference sequence). The J segment lost 6 bases and the V segment lost 3 bases, leaving 6 bases of the junction unmatched. The CDR3 runs to 14 residues. Via MiXCR, TCRdb re-called the reads, giving one row per CDR3 protein. The sample lists over 120,000 distinct CDR3 sequences, around 30% occurring once. About this clonotype itself: Its matching antigen is unknown.

The material sequenced was CD8+ T cells from cultured PBMCs, taken from culture after CMV antigen stimulation. This receptor was identified in a human donor in good health (CMV status not recorded). Some clones in this sample may be carry-over from other donors' samples. The chain employs TRBV5-4 and TRBJ2-3; 8 nucleotides match TRBD2. CDR3 loop: CASSSGGAVDTQYF. The CDR3, as DNA: TGTGCCAGCAGCTCGGGGGGGGCCGTGGATACGCAGTATTTT.